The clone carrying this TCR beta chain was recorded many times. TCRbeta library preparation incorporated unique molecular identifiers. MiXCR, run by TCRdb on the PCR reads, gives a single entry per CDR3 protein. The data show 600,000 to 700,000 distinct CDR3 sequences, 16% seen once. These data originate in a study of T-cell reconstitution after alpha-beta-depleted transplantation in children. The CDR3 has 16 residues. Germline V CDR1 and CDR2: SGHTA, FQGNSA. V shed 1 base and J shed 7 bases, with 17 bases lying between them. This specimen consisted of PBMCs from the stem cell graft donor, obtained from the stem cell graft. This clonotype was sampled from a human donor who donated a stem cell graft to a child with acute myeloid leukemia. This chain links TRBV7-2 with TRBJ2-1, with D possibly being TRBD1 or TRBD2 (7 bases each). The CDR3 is CASSLVGTQGGNEQFF. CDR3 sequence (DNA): TGTGCCAGCAGCTTAGTGGGAACGCAGGGGGGGAATGAGCAGTTCTTC.